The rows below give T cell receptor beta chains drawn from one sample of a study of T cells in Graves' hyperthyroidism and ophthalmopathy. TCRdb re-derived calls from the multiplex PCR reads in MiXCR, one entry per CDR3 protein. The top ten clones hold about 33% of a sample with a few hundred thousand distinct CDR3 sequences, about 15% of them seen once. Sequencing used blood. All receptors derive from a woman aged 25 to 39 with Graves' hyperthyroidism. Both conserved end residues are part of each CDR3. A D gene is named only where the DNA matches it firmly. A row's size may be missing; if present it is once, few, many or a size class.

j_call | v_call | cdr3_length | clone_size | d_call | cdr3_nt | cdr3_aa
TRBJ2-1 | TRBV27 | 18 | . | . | TGTGCCAGCAGTTTAGTCCAAACCCCATCTAGGGCGAGTTATGAGCAGTTCTTC | CASSLVQTPSRASYEQFF
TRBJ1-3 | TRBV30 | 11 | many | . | TGTGCCTGGAGTATGGGAAACACCATATATTTT | CAWSMGNTIYF
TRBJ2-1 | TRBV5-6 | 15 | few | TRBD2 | TGTGCCAGCAGCTGGGGGACTAGCGGAAACAATGAGCAGTTCTTC | CASSWGTSGNNEQFF
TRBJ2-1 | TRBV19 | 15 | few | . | TGTGCCAGTAGTGTGACCAACTACGCCAACAATGAGCAGTTCTTC | CASSVTNYANNEQFF
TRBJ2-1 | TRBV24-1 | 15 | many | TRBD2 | TGTGCCACCAGTGATCCTGGGACTAGCAACAATGAGCAGTTCTTC | CATSDPGTSNNEQFF
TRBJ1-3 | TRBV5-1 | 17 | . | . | TGCGCCAGCAGCTTGGGCGGGGTACAGGGCCCTGGAAACACCATATATTTT | CASSLGGVQGPGNTIYF
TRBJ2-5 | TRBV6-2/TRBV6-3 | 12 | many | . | TGTGCCAGCAGAAGGACCCAAGAGACCCAGTACTTC | CASRRTQETQYF
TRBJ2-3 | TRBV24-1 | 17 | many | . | TGTGCCACCAGTGAACCATCAAGAGATTTGTCCACAGATACGCAGTATTTT | CATSEPSRDLSTDTQYF
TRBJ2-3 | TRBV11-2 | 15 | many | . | TGTGCCAGCAGCCCTAGCGTAACTTACACAGATACGCAGTATTTT | CASSPSVTYTDTQYF
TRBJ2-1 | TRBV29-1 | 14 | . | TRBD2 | TGCAGCGGGACGGGACTAGCGGGAGCATATGAGCAGTTCTTC | CSGTGLAGAYEQFF
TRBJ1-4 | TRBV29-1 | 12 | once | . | TGCAGCGTTGATCTCCAAGGAGAAAAACTGTTTTTT | CSVDLQGEKLFF
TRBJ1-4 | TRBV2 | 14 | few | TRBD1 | TGTGCCAGCAGTCCAGGGGGAGGGCATGAAAAACTGTTTTTT | CASSPGGGHEKLFF
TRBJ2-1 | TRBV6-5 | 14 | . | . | TGTGCCAGCAGTTACTCTGGTTCCTACAATGAGCAGTTCTTC | CASSYSGSYNEQFF
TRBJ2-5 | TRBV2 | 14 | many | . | TGTGCCAGCAGTGAGCAGGGAGTGCCAGAGACCCAGTACTTC | CASSEQGVPETQYF
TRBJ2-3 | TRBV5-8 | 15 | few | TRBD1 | TGTGCCAGCAGCCCCGGACAGGCCGACACAGATACGCAGTATTTT | CASSPGQADTDTQYF
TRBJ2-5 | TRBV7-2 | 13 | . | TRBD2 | TGTGCCAGCATGACTAGCGTGGGGGAGACCCAGTACTTC | CASMTSVGETQYF
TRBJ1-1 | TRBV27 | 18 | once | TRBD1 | TGTGCCAGCAGTTCCATACCCAGGGGACAGGGGGCTTACACTGAAGCTTTCTTT | CASSSIPRGQGAYTEAFF
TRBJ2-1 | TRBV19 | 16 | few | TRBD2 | TGTGCCAGTAGTATTCAAAGCGGGAGGATTTATGATGAGCAGTTCTTC | CASSIQSGRIYDEQFF
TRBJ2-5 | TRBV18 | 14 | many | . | TGTGCCAGCTCACCCCCCCCCCTCGGAGAGACCCAGTACTTC | CASSPPPLGETQYF
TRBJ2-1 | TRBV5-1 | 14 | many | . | TGCGCCAGCAGCCAGGACGACTCCTACAATGAGCAGTTCTTC | CASSQDDSYNEQFF
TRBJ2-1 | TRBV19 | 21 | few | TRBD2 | TGTGCCAGTAGCCCATTCCCCCGCCTAGCGGGAGGGCCTGGGGGGAACAATGAGCAGTTCTTC | CASSPFPRLAGGPGGNNEQFF
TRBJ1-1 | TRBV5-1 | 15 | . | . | TGCGCCAGCAGCCCCGTCGGCGTTGGTTTCCCTGAAGCTTTCTTT | CASSPVGVGFPEAFF
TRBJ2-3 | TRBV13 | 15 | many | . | TGTGCCAGCAGCTCCCGTGTAGTCAGCACAGATACGCAGTATTTT | CASSSRVVSTDTQYF
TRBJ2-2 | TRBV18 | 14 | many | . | TGTGCCAGCTCACGGCGGGGGAACACCGGGGAGCTGTTTTTT | CASSRRGNTGELFF
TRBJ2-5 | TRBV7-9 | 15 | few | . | TGTGCCAGCAGCCCCCGTGAGGGACTGCAAGAGACCCAGTACTTC | CASSPREGLQETQYF
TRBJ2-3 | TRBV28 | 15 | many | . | TGTGCCAGCAGACCCGGGAAGGTGAGCACAGATACGCAGTATTTT | CASRPGKVSTDTQYF
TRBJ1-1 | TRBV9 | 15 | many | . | TGTGCCAGCAGCGCTTATAGCGGGCTGAACACTGAAGCTTTCTTT | CASSAYSGLNTEAFF
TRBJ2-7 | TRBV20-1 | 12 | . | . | TGCAGTGCTGGCCAGATATCCCACGAGCAGTACTTC | CSAGQISHEQYF
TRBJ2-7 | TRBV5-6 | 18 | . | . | TGTGCCAGCAGCTTGTTCTACATGGGGAGCGGACTTACCTACGAGCAGTACTTC | CASSLFYMGSGLTYEQYF
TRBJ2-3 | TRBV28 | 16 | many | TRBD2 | TGTGCCAGCAGAGCCGGGGGCGGGAGGTTCACAGATACGCAGTATTTT | CASRAGGGRFTDTQYF
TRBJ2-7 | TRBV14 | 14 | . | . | TGTGCCAGCAGCCGGATAGTGGGAGCAGGCGAGCAGTACTTC | CASSRIVGAGEQYF
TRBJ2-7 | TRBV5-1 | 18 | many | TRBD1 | TGCGCCAGCAGCTATTACACCCCGACAGGGGGGATTGTCCACGAGCAGTACTTC | CASSYYTPTGGIVHEQYF
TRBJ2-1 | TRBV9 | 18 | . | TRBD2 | TGTGCCAGCAGCCATAATCCTAGCCGGGGGGGCTCCTACAATGAGCAGTTCTTC | CASSHNPSRGGSYNEQFF
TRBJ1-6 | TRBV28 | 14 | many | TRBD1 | TGTGCCAGCAGTTACAGGGGGAGGAGTTCACCCCTCCACTTT | CASSYRGRSSPLHF
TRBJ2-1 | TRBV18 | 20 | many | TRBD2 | TGTGCCAGCTCACCCAGGACAGGGGGGACTAGCGGGAGCTCCTACAATGAGCAGTTCTTC | CASSPRTGGTSGSSYNEQFF
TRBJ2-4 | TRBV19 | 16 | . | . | TGTGCCAGTAGTTCCTCGACAGTATCAGCCAAAAACATTCAGTACTTC | CASSSSTVSAKNIQYF
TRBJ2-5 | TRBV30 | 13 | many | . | TGTGCCTGGAGTGTACAATCCCAAGAGACCCAGTACTTC | CAWSVQSQETQYF
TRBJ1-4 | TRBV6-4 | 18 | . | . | TGTGCCAGCAGTGAACCGGGACCGAGACGGTCCCCTAATGAAAAACTGTTTTTT | CASSEPGPRRSPNEKLFF
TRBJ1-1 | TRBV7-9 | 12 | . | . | TGTGCCAGCAGCTTAGAGGCACAGGGAGCTTTCTTT | CASSLEAQGAFF
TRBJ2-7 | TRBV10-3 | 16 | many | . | TGTGCCATCAGTGAGAGGGACACAAGGGGTAGCTACGAGCAGTACTTC | CAISERDTRGSYEQYF
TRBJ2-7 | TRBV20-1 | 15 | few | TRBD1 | TGCAGTGCTAGAGGGCATGGACAGGGGGTCTACGAGCAGTACTTC | CSARGHGQGVYEQYF
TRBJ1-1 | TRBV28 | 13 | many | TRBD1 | TGTGCCAGCAGTCTCTCAACAGGGGGTCGTGCTTTCTTT | CASSLSTGGRAFF
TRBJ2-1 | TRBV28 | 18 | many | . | TGTGCCAGCAGTTTATCCAGGACTGTTCGGGGCTCCTACAATGAGCAGTTCTTC | CASSLSRTVRGSYNEQFF
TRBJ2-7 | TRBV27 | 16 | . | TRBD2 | TGTGCCAGCAGTTTGGTACGAGCGGGAGGGCCCCACGAGCAGTACTTC | CASSLVRAGGPHEQYF
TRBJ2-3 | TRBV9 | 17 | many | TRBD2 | TGTGCCAGCAGCGTAGATCTAGCGGGAGGGCAGGGAGATACGCAGTATTTT | CASSVDLAGGQGDTQYF